This T cell receptor (beta chain) was sequenced for a study of T cell responses to AZD1222 COVID-19 vaccine. Libraries were prepared by immunoSEQ multiplex PCR; TCRdb keeps only in-frame clonotypes and omits some of them. The sample contains approximately 120,000 clones, about 79% of which appear only once. Points from the study as a whole: Repertoire sampling was restricted to post-peak T cell response timepoints. Close to half of spike-specific TCRs reportedly recognize unmutated variant regions. Spike-wide vaccine-associated CD4 TCRs dominated at 160-218 and 743-854. White British people made up most donors, females outnumbered males, and clonal diversity was possibly underestimated.

This clone was observed a handful of times. As yet, its antigen is unknown. The CDR3 covers 15 residues. With 4 bases clipped from V and 4 bases from J, the junction kept 10 bases outside the gene matches. The germline CDR1 and CDR2 sequences are MNHEY and SMNVEV (reference sequence). This sequence was found in an adult who received the AZD1222 COVID-19 vaccine. Specimen: peripheral blood, collected 28 days after the second AZD1222 dose. J is TRBJ2-7 and V is TRBV27; the match to TRBD1 covers 7 bases. CDR3 region: CASSWTGQDAYEQYF. DNA of the CDR3: TGTGCCAGCAGTTGGACAGGACAGGACGCATACGAGCAGTACTTC.